The T cell receptor (beta chain) described here comes from a study of cytomegalovirus exposure and HLA in healthy donors. The PCR had 60 Vbeta and 13 Jbeta primers. Clones were read by immunoSEQ multiplex PCR, and TCRdb kept only the in-frame ones, dropping some. This table holds 90,000 to 100,000 clones, 80% found once. Germline loops: CDR1 ENHRY, CDR2 SYGVKD. The germline V and J ends were trimmed by 0 bases and 1 base, with 13 bases remaining between them. The CDR3 runs 17 residues. The chain has TRBV10-3 and TRBJ1-5; possibly TRBD1 for D (6 bases). The sequence derives from a young man in good health and CMV-seronegative. Sample: PBMCs. The CDR3 DNA sequence: TGTGCCATCAGTGAGTCGAGAGGGAGGGGGAGCAATCAGCCCCAGCATTTT. Amino acid sequence: CAISESRGRGSNQPQHF.